This T cell receptor beta chain was documented in a study of Ad26.COV2.S vaccination and SARS-CoV-2 variants. Only in-frame clones appear in the TCRdb table, and some are missing; sequencing was by immunoSEQ multiplex PCR. Among roughly 410,000 clones listed, about four fifths were seen once. Noted treatment: approximately 18 received Ad26.COV2.S at low or high dose, single or two shots; 5 received placebo; per-sample allocation not given. Sampling occurred on day 63 after the first vaccine or placebo injection. The donor's status was that of an adult aged 18-55 years in Boston. This CDR3 spans 16 amino acids. V lost 1 base to trimming and J lost 2 bases, with 14 bases between them. Germline CDR1 KGHSH, CDR2 LQKENI.

The receptor's source is a person aged 18-60 years who received the Ad26.COV2.S COVID-19 vaccine or a placebo. The chain carries TRBV18 and TRBJ1-1, with D unresolved. The material sequenced was peripheral blood, taken in a trial of Ad26.COV2.S vaccine versus placebo. Here the CDR3 reads CASSPQILDGNTEAFF. The CDR3 DNA reads TGTGCCAGCTCACCACAGATCTTAGACGGTAACACTGAAGCTTTCTTT.